The 16 T cell receptor beta chains given below trace back to one sample, sequenced in a study of vaccination and CD4 T cells after COVID-19. Oncomine TCR Beta short-read sequencing was applied to DNA from cultured CD4+ T cells. Using its own MiXCR run on the PCR reads, TCRdb lists one record per CDR3 protein. Seen here are some 18,000 distinct CDR3 sequences, roughly 60% observed once, and the top ten hold 7.5% to 9%. The treatment denotes: 10-day PBMC culture with coronavirus spike peptide pools or control peptides (ViraFEST assay). For these TCRs, the target antigens are not known. The sequencing sample was made of CD4+ T cells from blood, cultured in vitro. These receptors were collected from a human donor who had recovered from COVID-19.

The chain uses TRBV10-3 and TRBJ2-2; TRBD2 matches at 7 bases. Losses at the gene ends were 3 bases for V and 2 bases for J; bases not matched to a gene: 3. The CDR3 extends over 15 amino acids. Germline V gives CDR1 ENHRY, CDR2 SYGVKD. CDR3 protein: CAISDGTTNTGELFF. DNA for the CDR3: TGTGCCATCAGTGATGGGACTACCAACACCGGGGAGCTGTTTTTT.

This clonotype was observed a handful of times. V is TRBV7-3 and J is TRBJ1-2, with a weak D call TRBD1 (6 bases). The length of the CDR3 is 15 residues. The V end lost 4 bases, the J end lost 2 bases, and 14 bases lay between the germline ends. Germline CDR1 SGHTA, CDR2 FQGTGA. Written as DNA, the CDR3 is TGTGCCAGCAGCTCAGGACAGCTTCTAAACTATGGCTACACCTTC. The encoded protein is CASSSGQLLNYGYTF.

The gene calls are TRBV27 and TRBJ2-3; 7 bases fit TRBD2. V was clipped by 5 bases and J by 2 bases; unmatched bases: 10. Per the germline V gene, CDR1 is MNHEY and CDR2 is SMNVEV (reference sequence). The CDR3 loop spans 16 amino acids. This chain's CDR3 is CASSTGEGRSTDTQYF. The CDR3 DNA reads as TGTGCCAGCAGTACGGGGGAGGGCCGTTCCACAGATACGCAGTATTTT.

The CDR3 nucleotides are TGCAGTGTTTCTGACAGCGGCGGCTACACCTTC. It codes for CSVSDSGGYTF. The chain joins TRBV29-1 to TRBJ1-2; D might be TRBD1 (5 bases). The CDR3 is 11 residues long. Germline-derived CDR1 and CDR2 are SQVTM and ANQGSEA. The full variable domain, its missing parts supplied by reference TRBV29-1 and TRBJ1-2, is SAVISQKPSRDICQRGTSLTIQCQVDSQVTMMFWYRQQPGQSLTLIATANQGSEATYESGFVIDKFPISRPNLTFSTLTVSNMSPEDSSIYLCSVSDSGGYTFGSGTRLTVV.

The genes are TRBV10-1 and TRBJ2-3; 10 nucleotides align to TRBD2. This CDR3 contains 16 residues. Losses at the gene ends were 5 bases for V and 2 bases for J; bases not matched to a gene: 7. Germline V CDR1 and CDR2: WNHNN, SYGVQD (reference sequence). CDR3 sequence reads: CASSSVAGGFTDTQYF. DNA for the CDR3: TGCGCCAGCAGTTCGGTAGCGGGAGGCTTCACAGATACGCAGTATTTT.

The chain employs TRBV7-3 and TRBJ2-2; D uncertain. CDR1 and CDR2 from the germline V gene are SGHTA and FQGTGA. Trimming pared 1 base from V and 4 bases from J, leaving 10 bases between. The CDR3 extends over 15 amino acids. As DNA, the CDR3 is TGTGCCAGCAGCTTAATATTAGGTGCCACCGGGGAGCTGTTTTTT. It translates to CASSLILGATGELFF.

The chain is built from TRBV2 and TRBJ2-3; unclear D gene. The CDR3 contains 15 residues. Trimming stripped 3 bases from V and 0 bases from J, with 10 bases between. CDR1 is SNHLY, CDR2 FYNNEI, per germline. CDR3 loop: CASSDVQPSTDTQYF. The CDR3 bases are TGTGCCAGCAGTGACGTGCAGCCTAGCACAGATACGCAGTATTTT.

By sample share, this clonotype is medium-sized. The gene calls are TRBV12-3 or TRBV12-4 and TRBJ1-6, with D unclear. Deletions cut 6 bases from V and 13 bases from J, with 22 bases between. CDR3 length: 15 amino acids. The chain's CDR3 is CASSPPTGILWPLHF. CDR3 nucleotide sequence: TGTGCCAGCAGCCCCCCGACGGGGATCCTTTGGCCCCTCCACTTT.

CDR3 in DNA: TGTGCCAGCAGCTTAGAACGGACCAGGGAAGCTTTCTTT. Translated: CASSLERTREAFF. The chain couples TRBV7-2 to TRBJ1-1, with D hard to call. V was shortened by 1 base and J by 8 bases, with 11 bases between the two germline ends. The germline CDR1 and CDR2 sequences are SGHTA and FQGNSA. The CDR3 extends over 13 amino acids.

V usage is TRBV28 and J usage is TRBJ2-1; 8 nucleotides match TRBD2. CDR1 and CDR2 from the germline V gene are MDHEN and SYDVKM. V gave up 4 bases and J gave up 5 bases; unmatched junction bases: 10. The CDR3 contains 16 residues. Here the CDR3 DNA reads TGTGCCAGCAGTTCGCCCTGGGGGACTAGAAACAATGAGCAGTTCTTC. The encoded protein is CASSSPWGTRNNEQFF.

The chain employs TRBV20-1 and TRBJ2-7; TRBD2 is a possible D gene (5 bases). In germline, CDR1 is DFQATT, CDR2 SNEGSKA (reference sequence). V was shortened by 2 bases and J by 2 bases, with 10 bases between the two germline ends. CDR3 length: 13 amino acids. The chain's CDR3 is CSARRAETYEQYF. In DNA, the CDR3 is TGCAGTGCTAGAAGAGCGGAGACCTACGAGCAGTACTTC.

The V and J genes are TRBV5-1 and TRBJ2-5; perhaps D is TRBD1 or TRBD2 (5 bases each). Looked up from germline, CDR1 is SGHRS and CDR2 is YFSETQ. The CDR3 is 15 residues long. The germline V and J ends were trimmed by 2 bases and 5 bases, with 16 bases remaining between them. The CDR3 loop reads CASSFGSGAGETQYF. The CDR3 coding sequence is TGCGCCAGCAGCTTTGGGTCCGGGGCCGGGGAGACCCAGTACTTC.

V and J are TRBV20-1 and TRBJ2-2; tentative D call: TRBD1 (5 bases). The CDR3 totals 16 residues. The V gene's germline CDR1 is DFQATT and CDR2 SNEGSKA (reference sequence). The V gene lost 3 bases and the J gene lost 5 bases, with 19 bases spanning the gap. CDR3 region: CSASQPQGFGTGELFF. CDR3 DNA sequence: TGCAGTGCTAGTCAGCCGCAGGGTTTTGGTACCGGGGAGCTGTTTTTT.

The CDR3 nucleotides read TGCAGCGTTGTCAGGGGGCGCGAGGATGGCTACACCTTC. This translates into CSVVRGREDGYTF. The rearrangement joins TRBV29-1 to TRBJ1-2; 8 bases match TRBD1. V lost 4 bases to trimming and J lost 6 bases; unmatched junction nucleotides: 7. Germline V gene lookup returns CDR1 SQVTM and CDR2 ANQGSEA. CDR3 length equals 13 residues.

V and J are TRBV5-1 and TRBJ1-1; D unclear. CDR3 length equals 14 residues. CDR1 is SGHRS and CDR2 is YFSETQ in the germline V gene. Trimming took 1 base from V and 4 from J, leaving 11 bases between them. The CDR3 bases are TGCGCCAGCAGCTTGCGGGATCGCGGCACTGAAGCTTTCTTT. Translated: CASSLRDRGTEAFF.

This chain connects TRBV7-3 to TRBJ1-6, with D uncertain. Germline assignment: CDR1 SGHTA and CDR2 FQGTGA. This CDR3 has 14 residues. The ends were cut back, 0 bases at V and 7 bases at J, with 7 bases in the middle. CDR3: CASSLTGRNSPLHF. The CDR3 region has the DNA TGTGCCAGCAGCTTAACAGGGCGCAATTCACCCCTCCACTTT.